This T cell receptor (beta chain) stems from a study of T cell repertoires in cytomegalovirus infection. Overall study findings and caveats: The response measured ex vivo was dominated by TCR beta clonotypes (HLA-C-restricted and CMV-specific).

Via MiXCR, TCRdb re-called the reads, giving one row per CDR3 protein. The sample consists of 700,000 to 900,000 distinct CDR3 sequences, almost 30% of them appearing once. The germline V gene has CDR1 SGHTA and CDR2 FQGNSA. The trim removed 2 bases at V and 5 bases at J, leaving 10 bases unmatched. The CDR3 consists of 18 residues. The sample holds many counts of this clonotype. As yet, its antigen is unknown. Sequenced here: cultured CD8+ T cells from PBMCs, sampled from culture after CMV antigen stimulation. The receptor comes from a human donor in good health (CMV status not recorded). Some clones in this sample may be carry-over from other donors' samples. The V gene is TRBV7-2, the J gene TRBJ2-5; 14 bases are shared with TRBD2. The CDR3 here is CASSLPGLAGASGETQYF. CDR3 bases: TGTGCCAGCAGCTTACCGGGACTAGCGGGGGCCTCGGGGGAGACCCAGTACTTC.